The T cell receptor beta chain described here comes from a study of regulatory T cells in long-lasting Graves disease. Study in general: Patients with persistent Graves' disease had over 5 years of antithyroid drugs and persistent TSH receptor antibodies.

Note on this clonotype: A much larger clone differs from this one at a single base, so this may be a read error. A read error is likely, as this CDR3 ends without the conserved phenylalanine or tryptophan.

Sequencing libraries for TCR beta were prepared with iRepertoire HTBI primers and Arm-PCR of CDR3 regions. In the authors' workflow: Gene usage covered approximately 60 TRBV and 14 TRBJ segments. TCRdb reanalysed the multiplex PCR reads using MiXCR and keeps one entry per CDR3 protein. TCRdb's processing, not the authors' own work, is the source of the V and J calls. The sample holds 400,000 or so distinct CDR3 sequences; roughly 20% are singletons and the top ten take under 25%. The sample's time point: persistent/refractory GD, antithyroid drugs over 5 years with positive TRAb. PBMC-extracted RNA yielded the TCR library. Patient provenance is recorded as an endocrinology department in Xi'an, China. The sequenced sample was peripheral blood mononuclear cells (PBMCs), obtained when the disease was refractory, from a patient treated with antithyroid drugs. This sequence was found in a female donor with Graves disease.

The CDR3 is CASSPTLGLGPLYEQYS. CDR3 nucleotides: TGTGCCAGCAGCCCTACCCTGGGCCTGGGGCCTCTCTACGAGCAGTACTCC. The chain employs TRBV11-2 and TRBJ2-7, with D perhaps matching TRBD1 (5 bases). CDR3 size: 17 residues. With 5 bases removed from V and 3 bases from J, the gap between germline ends came to 23 bases. Germline CDR1 and CDR2: SGHAT and FQNNGV.